One sample yielded the 19 T cell receptor beta chains listed below, sequenced in a study of human T cells and chemical hapten exposure. The sample's time point: patch test 1, 2 weeks after DPC sensitization. Treatment noted: therapeutic diphenylcyclopropenone sensitization with weekly scalp DPC. TCRdb re-called the RACE reads with MiXCR, one entry per CDR3 protein. The sample lists about 360,000 distinct CDR3 sequences, about 4.4% occurring once. The sequencing here drew on whole blood, taken in connection with sensitization to the hapten diphenylcyclopropenone (DPC). The receptor source for this set is a woman in her fifties or sixties with alopecia areata. Some clones in this sample may be carry-over from other donors' samples.

The chain has TRBV19 and TRBJ2-5, with TRBD2 matching over 9 bases. V lost 3 bases, J lost 5 bases, and 7 bases stayed unmatched. The CDR3 totals 15 residues. The germline CDR1 and CDR2 sequences are LNHDA and SQIVND (reference sequence). This chain's CDR3 is CASSIGTSRGETQYF. CDR3 DNA: TGTGCCAGTAGTATCGGGACTAGCCGCGGGGAGACCCAGTACTTC.

V and J are TRBV5-5 and TRBJ1-5; D gene uncertain. V gave up 1 base and J gave up 1 base, with 9 bases separating them. The CDR3 is 15 residues long. The germline gives CDR1 SGHKS, CDR2 YYEKEE (reference sequence). CDR3: CASSLLLVSNQPQHF. As DNA, the CDR3 is TGTGCCAGCAGCTTGCTCTTGGTGAGCAATCAGCCCCAGCATTTT.

As for this clonotype: A much more abundant neighbour one base away suggests this may be a read error. The CDR3 ends on some other residue instead of the conserved phenylalanine or tryptophan, so this is likely a read error. The V gene is TRBV10-3, the J gene TRBJ2-7; TRBD1 agrees at 7 bases. Per germline, CDR1 ENHRY and CDR2 SYGVKD. Unmatched junction bases numbered 4, after V lost 0 bases and J lost 2 bases. CDR3 length: 15 amino acids. CDR3 nucleotides: TGTGCCATCAGTGAGTCGGGCAGGGGGACCTACGAGCAGTACTAC. It specifies CAISESGRGTYEQYY.

This clonotype was counted many times. The chain recombines TRBV7-6 with TRBJ2-2; D call uncertain. Germline V gene lookup returns CDR1 SGHVS and CDR2 FNYEAQ. The CDR3 covers 11 residues. Trimming left V 6 bases short and J 3 bases short, with 2 bases between. This CDR3 is CASRDTGELFF. DNA for the CDR3: TGTGCCAGCAGAGACACCGGGGAGCTGTTTTTT.

This clonotype was seen a few times. The chain joins TRBV4-1 to TRBJ2-3; TRBD2 agrees at 10 bases. V lost 4 bases, J lost 4 bases, and 5 bases stayed unmatched. The CDR3 is 15 residues long. Germline V CDR1 and CDR2: MGHRA, YSYEKL. The CDR3 DNA follows: TGCGCCAGCAGCCTGACTAGCGGGCCCTCAGATACGCAGTATTTT. This encodes CASSLTSGPSDTQYF.

The genes are TRBV24-1 and TRBJ2-1, with D perhaps TRBD2 (6 bases). Germline V gene sequence: CDR1 KGHDR, CDR2 SFDVKD. The CDR3 consists of 15 residues. Deletions cut 6 bases from V and 9 bases from J, with 20 bases between. The CDR3 DNA sequence: TGTGCCACCAGTTCTAGGAGGGCCCCAGACTTTGAGCAGTTCTTC. Protein product: CATSSRRAPDFEQFF.

This clonotype has only a few counts. The chain has TRBV12-3 or TRBV12-4 and TRBJ2-3; 10 nucleotides line up with TRBD1. The CDR3 is 14 amino acids. V shed 6 bases, J shed 4 bases, and the junction held 4 bases outside the gene matches. CDR3 in DNA: TGTGCCAGCAGCAGGACAGGGGGGTCAGATACGCAGTATTTT. Translated: CASSRTGGSDTQYF.

This clonotype came up many times. The chain employs TRBV14 and TRBJ2-7, with D unresolved. The CDR3 is 15 amino acids. From germline, CDR1 is SGHDN and CDR2 FVKESK. V lost 0 bases to trimming and J lost 9 bases, with 18 bases between them. CDR3 region: CASSQDRGLPEWQYF. The DNA of the CDR3 is TGTGCCAGCAGCCAAGATCGAGGTCTACCTGAATGGCAGTACTTC.

This clonotype was recorded many times. A read error may account for a junction end that differs from germline. CDR3 DNA sequence: TGCGCCAGCAGCTTGCGGGGTAATCAGCCCCAGCATTTT. It encodes CASSLRGNQPQHF. The chain recombines TRBV12-3 or TRBV12-4 with TRBJ1-5; D is undetermined. The CDR3 is 13 amino acids.

There are many counts of this clonotype. The chain links TRBV29-1 to TRBJ2-6; perhaps TRBD1 as D (6 bases). The CDR3 is made up of 16 amino acids. Germline V CDR1 and CDR2: SQVTM, ANQGSEA. With 5 bases removed from V and 0 bases from J, the gap between germline ends came to 14 bases. The CDR3: CSVLQGTHSGANVLTF. The CDR3 region has the DNA TGCAGCGTTTTACAGGGAACACACTCTGGGGCCAACGTCCTGACTTTC.

The chain is built from TRBV6-6 and TRBJ1-6; tentative D call: TRBD1 (6 bases). Germline CDR1 reads MNHNY; CDR2 reads SVGAGI (reference sequence). The CDR3 is made up of 12 amino acids. V lost 8 bases, J lost 6 bases, and 8 bases lay in between. The CDR3: CASRDINSPLHF. The DNA for the CDR3 is TGTGCCAGCCGGGACATTAATTCACCCCTCCACTTT.

The chain couples TRBV12-3 or TRBV12-4 to TRBJ2-1, with 11 nucleotides matching TRBD2. V lost 6 bases to trimming and J lost 4 bases; unmatched junction nucleotides: 2. The CDR3 has 14 residues. Here the CDR3 DNA reads TGTGCCAGCAGGACTAGCGGGGCTTACAATGAGCAGTTCTTC. Translated: CASRTSGAYNEQFF.

This clonotype was seen ten or more times. The V gene is TRBV29-1, the J gene TRBJ2-6, with unresolved D. This CDR3 has 13 amino acids. Per the germline V gene, CDR1 is SQVTM and CDR2 is ANQGSEA. V dropped 5 bases and J dropped 0 bases, with 5 bases sitting between them. CDR3 nucleotide sequence: TGCAGCGTTCAACTCTCTGGGGCCAACGTCCTGACTTTC. Its translation: CSVQLSGANVLTF. The full variable domain, with the rest looked up from reference TRBV29-1 and TRBJ2-6, is SAVISQKPSRDICQRGTSLTIQCQVDSQVTMMFWYRQQPGQSLTLIATANQGSEATYESGFVIDKFPISRPNLTFSTLTVSNMSPEDSSIYLCSVQLSGANVLTFGAGSRLTVL.

Ten or more counts support this clonotype. This chain uses TRBV5-1 with TRBJ2-7; TRBD2 aligns across 11 bases. Germline CDR1 and CDR2: SGHRS and YFSETQ. V lost 0 bases and J lost 3; bases outside the gene matches: 2. This CDR3 region has 15 residues. CDR3 sequence reads: CASSLETSGGYEQYF. The CDR3 region has the DNA TGCGCCAGCAGCTTGGAAACTAGCGGGGGCTACGAGCAGTACTTC.

A few counts support this clonotype. In nucleotides, the CDR3 is TGTGCCAGCAGTGCTCCCGAGGAGGGGGGGGCTGAAGCTTTCTTT. This sequence encodes CASSAPEEGGAEAFF. This chain connects TRBV6-1 to TRBJ1-1; weak D call: TRBD1 (6 bases). Germline V lookup: CDR1 MNHNS, CDR2 SASEGT. V shed 4 bases and J shed 6 bases, with 18 bases lying between them. The CDR3 has 15 residues.

This clonotype was picked up a small number of times. The chain is built from TRBV5-5 and TRBJ1-2, with D maybe TRBD1 (5 bases). V was cut by 3 bases and J by 8 bases, with 20 bases left in between. CDR1 is SGHKS, CDR2 YYEKEE, per germline (reference sequence). The CDR3 has 15 residues. The CDR3 loop reads CASSSLFGGAEGYTF. In nucleotides, the CDR3 is TGTGCCAGCAGCTCCTTGTTTGGCGGGGCGGAAGGCTACACCTTC. The full variable domain, with the rest looked up from reference TRBV5-5 and TRBJ1-2, is DAGVTQSPTHLIKTRGQQVTLRCSPISGHKSVSWYQQVLGQGPQFIFQYYEKEERGRGNFPDRFSARQFPNYSSELNVNALLLGDSALYLCASSSLFGGAEGYTFGSGTRLTVV.

In its sample, this clonotype was seen many times. The chain couples TRBV5-5 to TRBJ2-7; D is possibly TRBD1 (6 bases). Trimming stripped 0 bases from V and 5 bases from J, with 9 bases between. Germline assignment: CDR1 SGHKS and CDR2 YYEKEE (reference sequence). The CDR3 is 13 residues long. The CDR3 DNA sequence: TGTGCCAGCAGCTTGGGGACAGCGAACGAGCAGTACTTC. Translation: CASSLGTANEQYF.

There are many counts of this clonotype. The V call is TRBV12-3 or TRBV12-4, the J call TRBJ1-6, with D possibly matching TRBD1 (5 bases). Trimming removed 5 bases from V and 8 bases from J, with 16 bases in between. This CDR3 contains 15 residues. CDR3 region: CASSALAAGYSPLHF. CDR3 DNA: TGTGCCAGCAGTGCTCTCGCGGCAGGGTATTCACCCCTCCACTTT.

This clonotype was observed many times. The chain links TRBV20-1 to TRBJ2-1; TRBD1 agrees at 9 bases. This CDR3 is 16 amino acids long. V shed 5 bases and J 0 bases; nucleotides not matched to a gene: 8. CDR1 and CDR2 (germline): DFQATT, SNEGSKA (reference sequence). The CDR3 nucleotides are TGCAGTGCTGGACAGGGGATCGGGGGCTCCTACAATGAGCAGTTCTTC. Amino acid sequence: CSAGQGIGGSYNEQFF.